This record covers a single T cell receptor beta chain. The CDR3 consists of 14 residues. Germline V gives CDR1 GTSNPN, CDR2 SVGIG (reference sequence). V shed 5 bases and J shed 3 bases, with 16 bases lying between them. Profiling relied on immunoSEQ multiplex PCR, and the TCRdb table lists in-frame clones only, not all of them. The repertoire holds about a million clones, with roughly 72% as singletons. The data derive from a study of shared clonotypes between healthy human individuals. The chain recombines TRBV30 with TRBJ2-5, with a possible D match to TRBD2 (6 bases). Sequenced: memory CD4+ T cells sorted from blood. The subset is: CD45RA-negative fraction. This receptor was taken from a man aged 18 to 30 in good health. The CDR3, as DNA: TGTGCCTGGGGAAAGGAGGCGGGAAAAGAGACCCAGTACTTC. Translated, it gives CAWGKEAGKETQYF.